Presented here are 31 T cell receptor beta chains from one specimen sequenced in a study of CD8 T cells in Susac syndrome (dated by TCRdb to between 2018 and 2021). Library generation was performed with the immunoSEQ multiplex PCR assay. RNA was extracted using the RNeasy kit, and about 0.45 to 1 microgram was reverse transcribed with random hexamers. The raw public data were reprocessed by TCRdb itself: fastp quality trimming at Q25, MiXCR clonotype calling, in-frame beta chains only. Each CDR3 protein appears once, grouped with its most common genes and DNA. The sample table records approximately 190,000 distinct CDR3 sequences; almost 96% of these occur just once. Clones ranked in the top ten supply more than 0.08% of the sample. Material for sequencing was CD4+ T cells from PBMCs. These receptors were collected from a human donor with Susac syndrome.

J is TRBJ2-7 and V is TRBV5-1, with D perhaps being TRBD1 or TRBD2 (5 bases each). CDR3 size: 14 residues. Germline V gives CDR1 SGHRS, CDR2 YFSETQ. Deletions cut 3 bases from V and 7 bases from J, with 17 bases between. DNA of the CDR3: TGCGCCAGCAGCTGGGACCATATCACGGGTGAGCAGTACTTC. As protein: CASSWDHITGEQYF.

This CDR3 is CASTSGEIPQETQYF. In DNA form, the CDR3 reads TGTGCCAGTACTAGCGGGGAAATCCCCCAAGAGACCCAGTACTTC. The chain links TRBV19 to TRBJ2-5; 9 nucleotides align to TRBD2. The CDR3 is made up of 15 amino acids. V was clipped by 7 bases and J by 1 base; unmatched bases: 7. Germline V CDR1 and CDR2: LNHDA, SQIVND (reference sequence).

This chain joins TRBV15 and TRBJ2-3, with TRBD2 identical over 15 bases. This CDR3 has 21 amino acids. From germline, CDR1 is LNHNV and CDR2 YYDKDF (reference sequence). The ends lost 0 bases at V and 2 bases at J; junction bases unmatched: 12. The CDR3 nucleotides read TGTGCCACCAGCAGAGAAGGGGTCCCGGGACTAGCGGGGGGACACACAGATACGCAGTATTTT. The encoded protein is CATSREGVPGLAGGHTDTQYF. Together with reference TRBV15 and TRBJ2-3, the CDR3 gives the full variable domain: DAMVIQNPRYQVTQFGKPVTLSCSQTLNHNVMYWYQQKSSQAPKLLFHYYDKDFNNEADTPDNFQSRRPNTSFCFLDIRSPGLGDTAMYLCATSREGVPGLAGGHTDTQYFGPGTRLTVL.

V gene TRBV29-1 combines with J gene TRBJ2-3; tentatively, D is TRBD2 (5 bases). The V gene lost 7 bases and the J gene lost 3 bases, with 11 bases spanning the gap. Germline V CDR1 and CDR2: SQVTM, ANQGSEA. CDR3 size: 12 residues. DNA for the CDR3: TGCAGCGGGGGAGAGAGGACAGATACGCAGTATTTT. Encoded protein: CSGGERTDTQYF.

The J gene is TRBJ2-3, the V gene TRBV2, with D perhaps matching TRBD1 (5 bases). Trimming took 9 bases from V and 1 from J, leaving 8 bases between them. This CDR3 contains 12 residues. CDR1 and CDR2 (germline): SNHLY, FYNNEI. This chain's CDR3 is CARTAGTDTQYF. The CDR3 nucleotides read TGTGCCAGGACAGCCGGCACAGATACGCAGTATTTT.

The chain uses TRBV9 and TRBJ2-7, with D hard to call. The germline CDR1 and CDR2 sequences are SGDLS and YYNGEE. Trimming pared 1 base from V and 3 bases from J, leaving 11 bases between. The CDR3 sequence is 14 residues long. The CDR3 region is CASSVRWENYEQYF. The CDR3 DNA sequence: TGTGCCAGCAGCGTACGATGGGAAAACTACGAGCAGTACTTC.

The chain couples TRBV20-1 to TRBJ2-5, with 11 bases aligning to TRBD2. With V trimmed by 3 bases and J by 5 bases, 2 bases remained unmatched. CDR1 and CDR2 from the germline V gene are DFQATT and SNEGSKA (reference sequence). This CDR3 contains 13 residues. CDR3 DNA: TGCAGTGCTAGGACTAGCGGGGTCGAGACCCAGTACTTC. This encodes CSARTSGVETQYF.

The genes are TRBV18 and TRBJ2-5, with TRBD1 as a possible D gene (6 bases). V was shortened by 0 bases and J by 5 bases, with 10 bases between the two germline ends. CDR1 is KGHSH and CDR2 is LQKENI in the germline V gene. The CDR3 is 14 residues long. CDR3 sequence: CASSPPGAWETQYF. The CDR3, as DNA: TGTGCCAGCTCACCACCGGGGGCATGGGAGACCCAGTACTTC.

This clonotype was seen once. This chain links TRBV12-3 or TRBV12-4 with TRBJ2-3; 10 positions agree with TRBD1. After removal of 6 bases from V and 3 bases from J, the junction contained 6 bases not matched to a gene. The CDR3 has 15 residues. The CDR3 loop is CASRPRQGATDTQYF. CDR3 nucleotide sequence: TGTGCCAGCAGACCAAGACAGGGGGCAACAGATACGCAGTATTTT.

The rearrangement links TRBV30 to TRBJ1-2; the match to TRBD1 covers 7 bases. V lost 6 bases and J lost 2; bases outside the gene matches: 15. In germline, CDR1 is GTSNPN, CDR2 SVGIG (reference sequence). The CDR3 runs 16 residues. CDR3 protein: CACWGPRQGINYGYTF. The CDR3 DNA reads TGTGCCTGCTGGGGACCCCGACAGGGTATAAACTATGGCTACACCTTC.

V and J are TRBV5-1 and TRBJ2-2, with a tentative D call TRBD1 (6 bases). V shed 0 bases and J shed 6 bases, with 18 bases lying between them. This CDR3 contains 17 residues. Per the germline V gene, CDR1 is SGHRS and CDR2 is YFSETQ. CDR3 loop: CASSLENSGAGAGELFF. The CDR3 coding sequence is TGCGCCAGCAGCTTGGAGAACTCCGGGGCAGGGGCCGGGGAGCTGTTTTTT.

The chain joins TRBV20-1 to TRBJ2-5; TRBD2 is a possible D gene (7 bases). CDR3 length equals 13 residues. V lost 0 bases to trimming and J lost 4 bases, with 9 bases between them. Germline CDR1 DFQATT, CDR2 SNEGSKA (reference sequence). In DNA form, the CDR3 reads TGCAGTGCTAGAGAGGGGGGGCGAGAGACCCAGTACTTC. This translates into CSAREGGRETQYF.

The rearrangement joins TRBV6-4 to TRBJ2-1; TRBD2 agrees at 11 bases. Per germline, CDR1 MRHNA and CDR2 SNTAGT. The CDR3 is 16 amino acids. The ends lost 0 bases at V and 3 bases at J; junction bases unmatched: 1. The CDR3 reads CASSDSTSGDYNEQFF. The CDR3 DNA is TGTGCCAGCAGTGACTCGACTAGCGGGGACTACAATGAGCAGTTCTTC.

The CDR3 DNA is TGTGCCTGGAGTGTAAGGACAGGGCATATAAACTATGGCTACACCTTC. As protein: CAWSVRTGHINYGYTF. The V and J genes are TRBV30 and TRBJ1-2; 8 bases are a match to TRBD1. The V and J ends lost 0 bases and 2 bases, in that order; junction bases with no gene match: 8. The CDR3 covers 16 residues. The germline V gene encodes CDR1 GTSNPN and CDR2 SVGIG (reference sequence).

This chain connects TRBV7-9 to TRBJ2-7; D possibly matches TRBD1 or TRBD2 (6 bases each). The CDR3 covers 15 residues. CDR1 and CDR2 from the germline V gene are SEHNR and FQNEAQ (reference sequence). The V end lost 1 base, the J end lost 3 bases, and 13 bases lay between the germline ends. The CDR3 DNA is TGTGCCAGCAGCTTAGACGGGGGCGAGTTCTACGAGCAGTACTTC. Protein: CASSLDGGEFYEQYF.

This clonotype was seen a single time. The chain has TRBV30 and TRBJ1-2; D call uncertain. The germline CDR1 and CDR2 sequences are GTSNPN and SVGIG (reference sequence). The CDR3 has 10 amino acids. Deletions cut 3 bases from V and 7 bases from J, with 6 bases between. The CDR3 sequence is CAWRAGGYTF. The CDR3 nucleotides read TGTGCCTGGAGGGCAGGTGGCTACACCTTC.

The V and J genes are TRBV12-3 or TRBV12-4 and TRBJ2-1; TRBD2 matches 7 bases. This CDR3 spans 15 amino acids. J lost 4 bases, V lost 3 bases, and 6 bases had no gene match. The DNA for the CDR3 is TGTGCCAGCAGTTTTCGACCGGGGGGTTACAATGAGCAGTTCTTC. Translation gives CASSFRPGGYNEQFF.

The chain joins TRBV7-3 to TRBJ1-6; D is unresolved. The CDR3 runs to 14 residues. V lost 2 bases and J 9 bases, leaving 11 bases between the germline ends. From germline, CDR1 is SGHTA and CDR2 FQGTGA. CDR3 DNA: TGTGCCAGCAGCTTACGCCGCTCCGGTTCACCCCTCCACTTT. This translates into CASSLRRSGSPLHF.

The CDR3, as DNA: TGTGCCAGCACCCAGCCAGGGACAGAGACCCAGTACTTC. Its protein product is CASTQPGTETQYF. V and J are TRBV7-2 and TRBJ2-5; D is possibly TRBD1 or TRBD2 (5 bases each). The CDR3 contains 13 residues. The V gene lost 7 bases and the J gene lost 4 bases, with 13 bases spanning the gap. Looked up from germline, CDR1 is SGHTA and CDR2 is FQGNSA.

The chain is built from TRBV4-3 and TRBJ1-5; D is ambiguous. Germline V CDR1 and CDR2: LGHNA, YSLEER. Trimming left V 1 base short and J 0 bases short, with 7 bases between. The CDR3 covers 15 residues. This CDR3 is CASSQGIASNQPQHF. The CDR3 DNA sequence: TGCGCCAGCAGCCAAGGTATTGCTAGCAATCAGCCCCAGCATTTT.

The V call is TRBV12-3 or TRBV12-4, the J call TRBJ1-5; the match to TRBD1 covers 9 bases. The CDR3 runs to 18 residues. J was trimmed by 4 bases and V by 3 bases; bases with no gene match: 13. The CDR3 loop reads CASSFVSSGTGSNQPQHF. The CDR3 bases are TGTGCCAGCAGTTTCGTTTCCTCCGGGACAGGGAGTAATCAGCCCCAGCATTTT.

V and J are TRBV25-1 and TRBJ2-6; possibly TRBD1 or TRBD2 for D (6 bases each). Germline V lookup: CDR1 MGHDK, CDR2 SYGVNS. With 0 bases removed from V and 0 bases from J, the gap between germline ends came to 18 bases. The CDR3 consists of 20 residues. The DNA of the CDR3 is TGTGCCAGCAGTGAATATTTCCCGAGGGGGGCAGGCTCTGGGGCCAACGTCCTGACTTTC. It codes for CASSEYFPRGAGSGANVLTF. The variable domain in full, with the rest retrieved from reference TRBV25-1 and TRBJ2-6, is EADIYQTPRYLVIGTGKKITLECSQTMGHDKMYWYQQDPGMELHLIHYSYGVNSTEKGDLSSESTVSRIRTEHFPLTLESARPSHTSQYLCASSEYFPRGAGSGANVLTFGAGSRLTVL.

This chain uses TRBV15 with TRBJ1-6; 9 nucleotides align to TRBD1. This CDR3 region has 16 residues. Germline V gene lookup returns CDR1 LNHNV and CDR2 YYDKDF (reference sequence). J gave up 11 bases and V 0 bases, and 8 bases lay outside the gene matches. CDR3 sequence (DNA): TGTGCCACCAGCAGAGAGGCTCCGGGACAGGGTCCACCCCTCCACTTT. Its translation is CATSREAPGQGPPLHF.

This clonotype was recorded once. One end of the junction is discordant with germline, which a read error may explain. The chain carries TRBV7-7 and TRBJ2-2; 7 nucleotides line up with TRBD2. Germline CDR1 and CDR2: SSHAT and FNYEAQ (reference sequence). The CDR3 spans 17 residues. The CDR3 region has the DNA TGTGCTAGCAGCTTTTTAGGCGGGGGAACGAACACCGGGGAGCTGTTTTTT. Protein: CASSFLGGGTNTGELFF.

This chain connects TRBV28 to TRBJ2-1; possibly TRBD2 for D (6 bases). With 6 bases removed from V and 0 bases from J, the gap between germline ends came to 15 bases. Germline V gene lookup returns CDR1 MDHEN and CDR2 SYDVKM. This CDR3 region has 16 residues. The CDR3, as DNA: TGTGCCAGCAGGGGTAGCGGACTAAGCTCCTACAATGAGCAGTTCTTC. The encoded protein is CASRGSGLSSYNEQFF.

The V gene is TRBV6-2 or TRBV6-3, the J gene TRBJ2-7, with D unresolved. The CDR3 runs 12 residues. CDR1 MNHEY and CDR2 SVGEGT come from the germline V gene. V lost 5 bases, J lost 3 bases, and 8 bases lay in between. The CDR3 coding sequence is TGTGCCAGCAGTGTTCGATACTACGAGCAGTACTTC. It yields the protein CASSVRYYEQYF.

The rearrangement links TRBV29-1 to TRBJ1-1; 12 nucleotides align to TRBD1. Germline lookup yields CDR1 SQVTM and CDR2 ANQGSEA. The CDR3 totals 15 residues. V lost 7 bases to trimming and J lost 0 bases; unmatched junction nucleotides: 6. The CDR3 reads CSALGQGAMNTEAFF. CDR3 bases: TGCAGCGCGCTGGGACAGGGGGCAATGAACACTGAAGCTTTCTTT.

This chain links TRBV20-1 with TRBJ1-6, with D perhaps matching TRBD1 (5 bases). The CDR3 is 13 amino acids. Germline CDR1 DFQATT, CDR2 SNEGSKA (reference sequence). V dropped 7 bases and J dropped 3 bases, with 10 bases sitting between them. CDR3 sequence: CSVGDHYNSPLHF. CDR3 in DNA: TGCAGTGTAGGGGACCACTATAATTCACCCCTCCACTTT.

For the CDR3, the DNA is TGCAGTGCTAGGCCCCGACAGGGGGCTGGAAACACCATATATTTT. Protein product: CSARPRQGAGNTIYF. The chain combines TRBV20-1 with TRBJ1-3, with 9 bases identical to TRBD1. Losses at the gene ends were 3 bases for V and 2 bases for J; bases not matched to a gene: 5. CDR1 is DFQATT, CDR2 SNEGSKA, per germline (reference sequence). The CDR3 consists of 15 residues.

The chain combines TRBV28 with TRBJ1-2; a weak D match, TRBD1 (5 bases). The CDR3 contains 12 residues. V lost 1 base and J lost 8, with 8 bases in between. In germline, CDR1 is MDHEN, CDR2 SYDVKM. The CDR3 protein is CASSLFGDGYTF. Here the CDR3 DNA reads TGTGCCAGCAGTTTATTTGGGGACGGCTACACCTTC.

The chain couples TRBV30 to TRBJ1-5; 7 bases fit TRBD1. Germline values: CDR1 GTSNPN, CDR2 SVGIG (reference sequence). V shed 3 bases, J shed 4 bases, and the junction held 6 bases outside the gene matches. The CDR3 extends over 14 amino acids. CDR3 sequence (DNA): TGTGCCTGGAGGGGATCAGGGGGAAATCAGCCCCAGCATTTT. It yields the protein CAWRGSGGNQPQHF.